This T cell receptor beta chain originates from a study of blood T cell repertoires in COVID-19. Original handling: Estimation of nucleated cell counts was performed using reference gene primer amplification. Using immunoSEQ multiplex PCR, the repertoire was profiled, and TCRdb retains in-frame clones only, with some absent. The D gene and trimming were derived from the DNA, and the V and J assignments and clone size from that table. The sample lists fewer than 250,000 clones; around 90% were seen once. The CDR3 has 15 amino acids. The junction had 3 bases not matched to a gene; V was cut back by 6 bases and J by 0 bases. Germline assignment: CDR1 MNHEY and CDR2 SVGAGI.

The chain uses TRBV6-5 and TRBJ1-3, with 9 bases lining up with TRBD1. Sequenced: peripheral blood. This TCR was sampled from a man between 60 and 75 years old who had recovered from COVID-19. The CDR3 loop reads CASRDRGFSGNTIYF. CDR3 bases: TGTGCCAGCAGGGACAGGGGTTTCTCTGGAAACACCATATATTTT.